These 11 T cell receptor beta chains were sequenced from one sample in a study of immune evolution from preneoplasia to lung adenocarcinoma. TCRdb's table, derived via immunoSEQ multiplex PCR, lists solely in-frame clones and lacks some. The repertoire has around 4,100 clones, around 83% of them found once; the top ten carry roughly 3.5%. Source material: FFPE minimally invasive lung adenocarcinoma tissue. These receptors were collected from a person aged 70 to 80 with lung adenocarcinoma.

Worth noting for this clone: Its ends do not fully match the called genes, so a read error is possible. This chain uses TRBV7-2 with TRBJ2-1; 8 bases are a match to TRBD2. This CDR3 has 15 residues. CDR1 is SGHTA and CDR2 is FQGNSA in the germline V gene. The CDR3, as DNA: TGTGCCAGCGGCTTAAGCGGGAGTGTCTACAATGAGCAGTTCTTC. Residues: CASGLSGSVYNEQFF. The full variable domain, in which reference TRBV7-2 and TRBJ2-1 provide the parts outside the CDR3, is GAGVSQSPSNKVTEKGKDVELRCDPISGHTALYWYRQSLGQGLEFLIYFQGNSAPDKSGLPSDRFSAERTGGSVSTLTIQRTQQEDSAVYLCASGLSGSVYNEQFFGPGTRLTVL.

The J gene is TRBJ1-2, the V gene TRBV29-1, with 10 bases lining up with TRBD1. J gave up 7 bases and V 0 bases, and 8 bases lay outside the gene matches. CDR3 size: 15 residues. Germline V gives CDR1 SQVTM, CDR2 ANQGSEA. DNA for the CDR3: TGCAGCGTTGAAGATCTTTGGACAGGGGGTAGTGGCTACACCTTC. This codes for CSVEDLWTGGSGYTF.

The chain is built from TRBV19 and TRBJ2-1, with 7 bases lining up with TRBD2. V gave up 8 bases and J gave up 4 bases; unmatched junction bases: 5. Germline assignment: CDR1 LNHDA and CDR2 SQIVND (reference sequence). CDR3 length: 13 amino acids. The DNA for the CDR3 is TGTGCCAGTGGGCTAGCGGATTACAATGAGCAGTTCTTC. Translated, it gives CASGLADYNEQFF.

On this clone: An end of the junction differs from the germline gene, which may be a read error. Written as DNA, the CDR3 is TGTGCCAGCAGCCTAGATGGGACAGGGGGCTCGAGTGAGCAGTTCTTC. Residues: CASSLDGTGGSSEQFF. The chain combines TRBV11-3 with TRBJ2-1, with TRBD1 matching over 12 bases. CDR1 is SGHNT, CDR2 YENEEA, per germline. This CDR3 is built from 16 residues. The full variable domain, its missing parts supplied by reference TRBV11-3 and TRBJ2-1, is EAGVVQSPRYKIIEKKQPVAFWCNPISGHNTLYWYLQNLGQGPELLIRYENEEAVDDSQLPKDRFSAERLKGVDSTLKIQPAELGDSAVYLCASSLDGTGGSSEQFFGPGTRLTVL.

This clone was found once. Written as DNA, the CDR3 is TGTGCCAGCAGCAGCCGGGACAGGGACTATGGCTACACCTTC. This translates into CASSSRDRDYGYTF. This chain links TRBV21-1 with TRBJ1-2; TRBD1 was called by the table and not checked on the DNA. TRBV21-1 counts as a pseudogene. The CDR3 is made up of 14 amino acids.

The J gene is TRBJ2-7, the V gene TRBV2; 12 bases agree with TRBD1. CDR3 length equals 15 residues. V was pared by 6 bases and J by 5 bases, with 8 bases of the junction left unmatched. Germline CDR1 reads SNHLY; CDR2 reads FYNNEI. As DNA, the CDR3 is TGTGCCAGCAGGCTAACCGGGACAGGGGGCAACGAGCAGTACTTC. Translating gives CASRLTGTGGNEQYF.

The chain employs TRBV29-1 and TRBJ2-5, with D possibly being TRBD2 (6 bases). V was trimmed by 7 bases and J by 1 base, leaving 25 bases between them. In germline, CDR1 is SQVTM, CDR2 ANQGSEA. This CDR3 spans 17 amino acids. CDR3 amino acids: CSGISMRPGLIQETQYF. In DNA, the CDR3 is TGCAGCGGCATATCCATGAGGCCGGGACTCATCCAAGAGACCCAGTACTTC.

V is TRBV2 and J is TRBJ2-7; D unresolved. CDR3 length: 13 amino acids. The V end was cut by 1 base, the J end by 4 bases, with 8 bases between. From germline, CDR1 is SNHLY and CDR2 FYNNEI. For the CDR3, the DNA is TGTGCCAGCAGTGAAGGGCAGATTTACGAGCAGTACTTC. It translates to CASSEGQIYEQYF.

This chain joins TRBV30 and TRBJ1-5, with a weak D call TRBD1 (5 bases). V was trimmed by 0 bases and J by 11 bases, leaving 14 bases between them. The CDR3 has 13 residues. Germline CDR1 and CDR2: GTSNPN and SVGIG (reference sequence). In DNA, the CDR3 is TGTGCCTGGAGTGTAGCAGCGAGACAGTCCCAGCATTTT. Its translation: CAWSVAARQSQHF.

The chain is built from TRBV27 and TRBJ1-2; no firm D call. V was clipped by 1 base and J by 4 bases, with 19 bases between them. The germline gives CDR1 MNHEY, CDR2 SMNVEV (reference sequence). The CDR3 is 17 amino acids. As DNA, the CDR3 is TGTGCCAGCAGTTTATTCGCCGGCAGCCCCGGACTCTATGGCTACACCTTC. This translates into CASSLFAGSPGLYGYTF.

The CDR3 region is CASSMGAGNSGANVLTF. CDR3 DNA sequence: TGTGCCAGTAGTATGGGCGCAGGGAACTCTGGGGCCAACGTCCTGACTTTC. The chain employs TRBV19 and TRBJ2-6; D possibly corresponds to TRBD1 (5 bases). Germline loops: CDR1 LNHDA, CDR2 SQIVND (reference sequence). V was cut by 3 bases and J by 0 bases, with 12 bases left in between. The CDR3 spans 17 residues.